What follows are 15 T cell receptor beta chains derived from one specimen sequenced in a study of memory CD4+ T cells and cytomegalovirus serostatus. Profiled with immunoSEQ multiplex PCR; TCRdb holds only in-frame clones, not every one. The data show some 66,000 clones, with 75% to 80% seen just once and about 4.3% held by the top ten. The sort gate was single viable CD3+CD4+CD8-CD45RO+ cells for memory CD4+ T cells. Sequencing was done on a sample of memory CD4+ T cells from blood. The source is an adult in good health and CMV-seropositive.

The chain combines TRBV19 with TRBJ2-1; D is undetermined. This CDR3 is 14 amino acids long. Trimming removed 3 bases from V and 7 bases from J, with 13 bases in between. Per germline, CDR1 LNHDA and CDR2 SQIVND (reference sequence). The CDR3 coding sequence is TGTGCCAGTAGTATCACGACCTTATGGAATGAGCAGTTCTTC. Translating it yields CASSITTLWNEQFF.

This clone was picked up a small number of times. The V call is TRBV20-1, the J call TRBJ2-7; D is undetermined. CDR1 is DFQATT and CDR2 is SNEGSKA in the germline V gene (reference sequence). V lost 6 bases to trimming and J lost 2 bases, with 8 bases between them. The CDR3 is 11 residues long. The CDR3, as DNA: TGCAGTGCCCCCGATGCCTACGAGCAGTACTTC. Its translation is CSAPDAYEQYF.

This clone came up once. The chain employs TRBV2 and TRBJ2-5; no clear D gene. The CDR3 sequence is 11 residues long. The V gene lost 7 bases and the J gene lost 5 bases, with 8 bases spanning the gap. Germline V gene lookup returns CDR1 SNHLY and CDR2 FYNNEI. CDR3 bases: TGTGCCAGCAAAGCGAGTGAGACCCAGTACTTC. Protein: CASKASETQYF.

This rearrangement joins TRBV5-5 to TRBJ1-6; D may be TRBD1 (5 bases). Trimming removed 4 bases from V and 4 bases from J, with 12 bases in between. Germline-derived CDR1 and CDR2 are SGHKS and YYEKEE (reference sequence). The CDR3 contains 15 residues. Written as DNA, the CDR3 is TGTGCCAGCAGCGGGACGGGGACGTATAATTCACCCCTCCACTTT. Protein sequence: CASSGTGTYNSPLHF.

In DNA form, the CDR3 reads TGCGCCAGCAGCTTGGGACTAGCGATGTACCAAGAGACCCAGTACTTC. This encodes CASSLGLAMYQETQYF. The chain uses TRBV5-1 and TRBJ2-5, with 8 bases fitting TRBD2. Germline V gene data show CDR1 as SGHRS and CDR2 as YFSETQ. V shed 0 bases, J shed 0 bases, and the junction held 4 bases outside the gene matches. The CDR3 sequence is 16 residues long.

Here the CDR3 reads CASSVVASGYNEQFF. DNA for the CDR3: TGTGCCAGCAGCGTAGTAGCTAGCGGGTACAATGAGCAGTTCTTC. The chain combines TRBV9 with TRBJ2-1, with 8 positions matching TRBD2. Germline loops: CDR1 SGDLS, CDR2 YYNGEE. The CDR3 loop spans 15 amino acids. V was pared by 0 bases and J by 4 bases, with 3 bases of the junction left unmatched.

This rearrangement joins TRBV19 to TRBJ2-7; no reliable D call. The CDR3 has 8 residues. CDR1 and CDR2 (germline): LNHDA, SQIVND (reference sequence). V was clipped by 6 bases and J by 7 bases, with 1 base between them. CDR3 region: CASREQYF. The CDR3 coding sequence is TGTGCCAGTAGGGAGCAGTACTTC.

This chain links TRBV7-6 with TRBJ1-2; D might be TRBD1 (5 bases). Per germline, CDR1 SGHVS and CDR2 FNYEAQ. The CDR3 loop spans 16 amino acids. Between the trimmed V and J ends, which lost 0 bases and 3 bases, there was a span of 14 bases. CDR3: CASSLANLDTDYGYTF. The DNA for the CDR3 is TGTGCCAGCAGCTTAGCGAATTTGGACACAGACTATGGCTACACCTTC.

The CDR3 here is CASRSGNTQYF. The CDR3 coding sequence is TGTGCCAGTAGATCGGGCAATACGCAGTATTTT. The rearrangement joins TRBV19 to TRBJ2-3; D not certain. The CDR3 has 11 residues. V lost 6 bases to trimming and J lost 7 bases, with 8 bases between them. CDR1 is LNHDA, CDR2 SQIVND, per germline (reference sequence).

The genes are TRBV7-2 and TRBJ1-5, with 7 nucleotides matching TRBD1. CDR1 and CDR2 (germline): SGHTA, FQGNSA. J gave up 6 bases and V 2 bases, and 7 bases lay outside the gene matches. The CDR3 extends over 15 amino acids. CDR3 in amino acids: CASSLSTGAGQPQHF. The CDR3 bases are TGTGCCAGCAGCTTAAGTACAGGGGCAGGTCAGCCCCAGCATTTT. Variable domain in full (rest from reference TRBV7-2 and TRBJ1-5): GAGVSQSPSNKVTEKGKDVELRCDPISGHTALYWYRQSLGQGLEFLIYFQGNSAPDKSGLPSDRFSAERTGGSVSTLTIQRTQQEDSAVYLCASSLSTGAGQPQHFGDGTRLSIL.

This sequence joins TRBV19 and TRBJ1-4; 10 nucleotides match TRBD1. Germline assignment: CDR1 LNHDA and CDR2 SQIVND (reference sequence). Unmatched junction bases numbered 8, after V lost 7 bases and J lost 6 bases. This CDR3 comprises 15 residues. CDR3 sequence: CASTKQTGGDEKLFF. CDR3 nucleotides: TGTGCCAGTACCAAACAGACAGGGGGCGATGAAAAACTGTTTTTT. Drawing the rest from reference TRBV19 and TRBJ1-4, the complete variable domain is DGGITQSPKYLFRKEGQNVTLSCEQNLNHDAMYWYRQDPGQGLRLIYYSQIVNDFQKGDIAEGYSVSREKKESFPLTVTSAQKNPTAFYLCASTKQTGGDEKLFFGSGTQLSVL.

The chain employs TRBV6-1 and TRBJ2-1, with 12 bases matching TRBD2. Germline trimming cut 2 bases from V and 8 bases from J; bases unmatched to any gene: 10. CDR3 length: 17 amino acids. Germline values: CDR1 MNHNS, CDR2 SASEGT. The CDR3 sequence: CASSEQTSGGWGDEQFF. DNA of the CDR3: TGTGCCAGCAGTGAACAGACTAGCGGGGGATGGGGGGATGAGCAGTTCTTC.

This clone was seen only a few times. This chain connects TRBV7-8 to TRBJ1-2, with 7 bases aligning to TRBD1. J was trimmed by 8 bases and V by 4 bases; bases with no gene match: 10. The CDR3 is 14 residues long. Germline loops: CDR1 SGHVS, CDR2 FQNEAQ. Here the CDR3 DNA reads TGTGCCAGCAGCTCACGGACAGGCCGAGGGGGCTACACCTTC. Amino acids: CASSSRTGRGGYTF.

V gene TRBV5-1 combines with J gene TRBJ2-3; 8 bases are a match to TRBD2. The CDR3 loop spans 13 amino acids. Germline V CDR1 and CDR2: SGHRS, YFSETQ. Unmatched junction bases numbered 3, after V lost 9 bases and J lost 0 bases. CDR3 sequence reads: CATSSGSTDTQYF. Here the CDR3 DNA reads TGCGCCACGTCTAGCGGGAGCACAGATACGCAGTATTTT.

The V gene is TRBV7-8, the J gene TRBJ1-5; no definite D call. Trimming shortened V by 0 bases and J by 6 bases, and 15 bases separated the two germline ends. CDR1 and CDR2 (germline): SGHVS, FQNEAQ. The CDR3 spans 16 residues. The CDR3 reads CASSLALSASGQPQHF. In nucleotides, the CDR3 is TGTGCCAGCAGCTTAGCGCTATCGGCTTCGGGTCAGCCCCAGCATTTT.